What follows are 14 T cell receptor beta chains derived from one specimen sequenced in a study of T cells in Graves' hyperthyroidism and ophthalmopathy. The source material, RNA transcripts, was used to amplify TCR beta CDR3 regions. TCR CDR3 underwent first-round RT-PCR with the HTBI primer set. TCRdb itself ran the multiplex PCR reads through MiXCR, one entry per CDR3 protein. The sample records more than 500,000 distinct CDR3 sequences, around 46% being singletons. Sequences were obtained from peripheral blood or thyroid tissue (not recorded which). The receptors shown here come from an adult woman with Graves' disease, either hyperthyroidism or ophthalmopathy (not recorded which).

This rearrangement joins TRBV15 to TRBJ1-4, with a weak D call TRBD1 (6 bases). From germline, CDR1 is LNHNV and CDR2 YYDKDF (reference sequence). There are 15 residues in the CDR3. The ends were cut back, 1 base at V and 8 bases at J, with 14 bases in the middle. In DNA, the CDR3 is TGTGCCACCAGCAGAGGGGGGGCTCAAGGAGAAAAACTGTTTTTT. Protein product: CATSRGGAQGEKLFF.

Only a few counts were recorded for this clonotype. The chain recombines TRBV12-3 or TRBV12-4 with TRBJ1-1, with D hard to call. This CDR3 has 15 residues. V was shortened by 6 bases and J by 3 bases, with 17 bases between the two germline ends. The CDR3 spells CASSESRLADTEAFF. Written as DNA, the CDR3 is TGTGCCAGCAGCGAGAGTCGACTAGCGGACACTGAAGCTTTCTTT.

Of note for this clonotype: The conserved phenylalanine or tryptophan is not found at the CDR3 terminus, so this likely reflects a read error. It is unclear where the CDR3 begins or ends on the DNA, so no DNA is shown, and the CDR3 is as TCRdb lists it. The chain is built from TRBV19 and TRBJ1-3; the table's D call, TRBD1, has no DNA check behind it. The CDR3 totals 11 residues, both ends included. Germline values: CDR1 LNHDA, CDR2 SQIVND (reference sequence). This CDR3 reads CASRTPGGART.

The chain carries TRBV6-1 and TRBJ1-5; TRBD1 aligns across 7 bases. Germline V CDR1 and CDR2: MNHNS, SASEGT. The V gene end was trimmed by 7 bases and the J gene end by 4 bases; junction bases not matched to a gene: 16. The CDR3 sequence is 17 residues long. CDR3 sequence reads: CASTQGQGTEENQPQHF. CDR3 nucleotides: TGTGCCAGCACCCAGGGCCAAGGGACAGAAGAAAATCAGCCCCAGCATTTT.

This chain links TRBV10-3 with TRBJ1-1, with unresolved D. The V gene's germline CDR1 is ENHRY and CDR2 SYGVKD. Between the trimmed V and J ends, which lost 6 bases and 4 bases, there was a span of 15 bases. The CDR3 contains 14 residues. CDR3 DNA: TGTGCCATCAGCGATCCCCAGTCGGGCACTGAAGCTTTCTTT. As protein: CAISDPQSGTEAFF.

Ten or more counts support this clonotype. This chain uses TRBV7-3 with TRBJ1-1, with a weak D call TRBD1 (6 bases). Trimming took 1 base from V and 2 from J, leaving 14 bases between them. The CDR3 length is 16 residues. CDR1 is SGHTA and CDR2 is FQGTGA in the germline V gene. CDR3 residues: CASSLRGAPSNTEAFF. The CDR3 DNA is TGTGCCAGCAGCTTAAGGGGGGCCCCATCAAACACTGAAGCTTTCTTT.

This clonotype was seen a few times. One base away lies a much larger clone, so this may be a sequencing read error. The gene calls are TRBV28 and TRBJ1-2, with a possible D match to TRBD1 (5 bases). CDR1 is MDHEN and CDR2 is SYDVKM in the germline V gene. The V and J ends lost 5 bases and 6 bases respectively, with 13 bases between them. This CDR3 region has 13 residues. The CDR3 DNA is TGTGCCAGCAGTAGGGGTTCCGGTGATGGCTACACCTTC. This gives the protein CASSRGSGDGYTF.

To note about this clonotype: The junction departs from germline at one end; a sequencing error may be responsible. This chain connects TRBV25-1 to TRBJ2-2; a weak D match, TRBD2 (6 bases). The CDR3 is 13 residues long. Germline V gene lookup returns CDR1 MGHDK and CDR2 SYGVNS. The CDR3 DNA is TGTGCTAAGATCTCCCAGCGGGCCGGGGAGCTGCTTTTT. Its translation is CAKISQRAGELLF.

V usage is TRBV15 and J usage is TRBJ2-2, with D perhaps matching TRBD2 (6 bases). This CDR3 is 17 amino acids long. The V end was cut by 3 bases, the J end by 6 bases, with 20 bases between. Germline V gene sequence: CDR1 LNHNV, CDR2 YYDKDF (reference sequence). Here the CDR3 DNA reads TGTGCCACCAGCAGCTTGGGAACGGGTTCGGGGGCCGGGGAGCTGTTTTTT. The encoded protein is CATSSLGTGSGAGELFF.

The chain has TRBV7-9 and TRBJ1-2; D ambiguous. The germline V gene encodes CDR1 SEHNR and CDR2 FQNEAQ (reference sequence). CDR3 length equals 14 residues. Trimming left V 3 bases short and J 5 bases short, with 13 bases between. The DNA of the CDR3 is TGTGCCAGCAGCTTTCGTCTAGCGGGATATGGCTACACCTTC. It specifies CASSFRLAGYGYTF.

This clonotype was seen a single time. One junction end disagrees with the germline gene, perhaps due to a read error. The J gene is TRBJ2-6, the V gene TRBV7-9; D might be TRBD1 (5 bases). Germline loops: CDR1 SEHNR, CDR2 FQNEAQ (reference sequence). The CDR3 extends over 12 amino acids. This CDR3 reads CASSLGSTGEAF. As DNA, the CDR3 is TGTGCCAGCAGCTTAGGGTCAACAGGTGAAGCTTTC.

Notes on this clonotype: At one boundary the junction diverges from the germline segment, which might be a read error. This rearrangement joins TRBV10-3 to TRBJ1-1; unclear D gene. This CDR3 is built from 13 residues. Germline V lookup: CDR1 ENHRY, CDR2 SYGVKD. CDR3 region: CATSAHANTEAFF. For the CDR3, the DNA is TGTGCCACCAGTGCACACGCGAACACTGAAGCTTTCTTT.

The CDR3 loop reads CASSLTGGWNTEAFF. The CDR3 coding sequence is TGTGCCAGCAGCCTGACAGGGGGCTGGAACACTGAAGCTTTCTTT. The V gene is TRBV5-6, the J gene TRBJ1-1; 10 bases map to TRBD1. The CDR3 consists of 15 residues. V lost 4 bases to trimming and J lost 1 base; unmatched junction nucleotides: 4. From germline, CDR1 is SGHDT and CDR2 YYEEEE.

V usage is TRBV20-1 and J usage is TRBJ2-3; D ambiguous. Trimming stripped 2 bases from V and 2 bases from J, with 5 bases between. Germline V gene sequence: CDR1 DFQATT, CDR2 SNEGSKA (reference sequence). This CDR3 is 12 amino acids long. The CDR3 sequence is CSARTATDTQYF. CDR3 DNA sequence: TGCAGTGCTAGAACGGCCACAGATACGCAGTATTTT.